This TCR beta chain was obtained from a study of CD8+CD57+ T cells in acquired aplastic anemia. Across the study: Yields of DNA that came from sorted CD4+ and CD8+ cells averaged about 3.4 ug.

In this sample, this clonotype turned up many times. The antigen is unknown. Study-level points and caveats: Patients and controls shared roughly 28 CD8+ CDR3 sequences, which appeared highly expressed in patients and within their immunodominant clones.

Germline loops: CDR1 SGHNT, CDR2 YENEEA. This CDR3 region has 14 residues. V shed 1 base, J shed 6 bases, and the junction held 5 bases outside the gene matches. Patients selected for sequencing had displayed CD8+CD57+ cell expansion by flow cytometry. All patients were therapy-naive when blood was sampled. The TCR beta profiling, which covered VDJ combination and CDR3 sequence, was carried out using genomic DNA as the template. TCRdb ran MiXCR on the reads and lists one entry per CDR3 protein. The data contain 200,000 or so distinct CDR3 sequences, under 55% of them singletons. The J gene is TRBJ1-2, the V gene TRBV11-3; 7 positions match TRBD1. The source of this sequence is a human donor with aplastic anemia. The sequenced sample consisted of sorted CD4+, CD8+, or CD8+CD57+ T cells (not recorded which) from PBMCs. The CDR3 DNA follows: TGTGCCAGCAGCTTAGTAGGCCAGGGGGATGGCTACACCTTC. The encoded protein is CASSLVGQGDGYTF.